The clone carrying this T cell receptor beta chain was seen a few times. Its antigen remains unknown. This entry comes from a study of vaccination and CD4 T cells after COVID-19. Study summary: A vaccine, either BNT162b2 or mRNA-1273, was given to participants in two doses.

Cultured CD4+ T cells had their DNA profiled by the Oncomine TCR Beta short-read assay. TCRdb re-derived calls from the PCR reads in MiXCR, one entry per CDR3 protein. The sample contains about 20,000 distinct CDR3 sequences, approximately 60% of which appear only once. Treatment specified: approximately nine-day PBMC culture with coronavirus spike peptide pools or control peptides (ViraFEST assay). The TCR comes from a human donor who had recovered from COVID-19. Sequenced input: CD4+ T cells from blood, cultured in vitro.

CDR3 amino acids: CASSRHGQGAANTGELFF. For the CDR3, the DNA is TGTGCCAGCAGCAGACACGGACAGGGGGCAGCGAACACCGGGGAGCTGTTTTTT. This chain joins TRBV7-2 and TRBJ2-2; 11 bases align to TRBD1. This CDR3 spans 18 amino acids. From germline, CDR1 is SGHTA and CDR2 FQGNSA. With V trimmed by 5 bases and J by 0 bases, 8 bases remained unmatched.